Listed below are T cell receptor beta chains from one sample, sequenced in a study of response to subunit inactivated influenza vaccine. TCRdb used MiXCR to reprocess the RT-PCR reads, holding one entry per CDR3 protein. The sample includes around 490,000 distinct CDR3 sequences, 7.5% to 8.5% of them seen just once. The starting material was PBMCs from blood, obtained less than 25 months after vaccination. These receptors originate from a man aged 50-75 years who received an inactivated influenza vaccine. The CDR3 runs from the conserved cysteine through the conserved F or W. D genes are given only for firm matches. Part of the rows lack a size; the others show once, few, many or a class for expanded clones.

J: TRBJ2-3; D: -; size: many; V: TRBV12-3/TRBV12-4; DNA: TGTGCCAGCAGTTTGGACCGCCTAAATACGCAGTATTTT; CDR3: CASSLDRLNTQYF
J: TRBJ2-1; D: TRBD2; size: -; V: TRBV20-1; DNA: TGCAGTGCTAGAGATCGGGCTCTAGCGGGGGGGCCTCGGCAGTTCTTC; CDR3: CSARDRALAGGPRQFF
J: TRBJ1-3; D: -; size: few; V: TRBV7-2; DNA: TGTGCCAGCAGCGCAGTCTCTGGAAACACCATATATTTT; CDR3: CASSAVSGNTIYF
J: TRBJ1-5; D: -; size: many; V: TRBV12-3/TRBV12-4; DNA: TGTGCCAGCAGGTCGGTAGCCTCTCAGCCCCAGCATTTT; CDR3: CASRSVASQPQHF
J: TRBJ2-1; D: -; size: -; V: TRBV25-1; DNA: TGTGCCAGCAGTGAATCTAGCCGGAAAGGGAATGAGCAGTTCTTC; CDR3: CASSESSRKGNEQFF
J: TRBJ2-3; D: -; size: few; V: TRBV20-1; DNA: TGCAGTGCTAGAGTTCGACCCCTTACACAGGGTGATACGCAGTATTTT; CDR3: CSARVRPLTQGDTQYF
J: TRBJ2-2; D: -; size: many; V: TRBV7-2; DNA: TGTGCCAGCAGCCTAGGGTTCTACACCGGGGAGCTGTTTTTT; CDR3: CASSLGFYTGELFF
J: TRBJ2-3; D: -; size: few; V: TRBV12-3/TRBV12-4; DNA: TGTGCCAGCAGTTTAGACCGGTCCCCCACAGATACGCAGTATTTT; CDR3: CASSLDRSPTDTQYF
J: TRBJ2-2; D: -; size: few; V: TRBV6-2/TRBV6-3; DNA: TGTGCCAGCAGTGGGAGACAGGATGAGGGGGAGCTGTTTTTT; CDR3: CASSGRQDEGELFF
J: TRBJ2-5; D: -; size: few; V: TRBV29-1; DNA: TGCAGCGTTCTCGAGCAAGAGACCCAGTACTTC; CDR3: CSVLEQETQYF
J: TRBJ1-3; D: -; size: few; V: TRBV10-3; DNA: TGTGCCACGCTACAATTAAGTGCTGGAAACACCATATATTTT; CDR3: CATLQLSAGNTIYF
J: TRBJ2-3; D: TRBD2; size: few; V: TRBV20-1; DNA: TGCAGTGGCCTCGGGCGGGAGTTCTTTCCGCAGTATTTT; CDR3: CSGLGREFFPQYF
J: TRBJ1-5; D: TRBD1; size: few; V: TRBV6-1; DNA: TGTGCCAGCAGAAGGACAGGGAGGTTGAGTCAGCCCCAGCATTTT; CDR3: CASRRTGRLSQPQHF
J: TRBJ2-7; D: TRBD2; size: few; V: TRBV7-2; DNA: TGTGCCAGCCGGGCCGACTCTAGCGGGAGTTACGAGCAGTACTTC; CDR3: CASRADSSGSYEQYF
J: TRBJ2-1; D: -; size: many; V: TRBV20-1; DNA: TGCAGTGCTAGAGTGACCCGTTACTACAATGAGCAGTTCTTC; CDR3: CSARVTRYYNEQFF
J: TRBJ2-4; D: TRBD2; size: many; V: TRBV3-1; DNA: TGTGCCAGCAGCCAAAAGCGGGAGGACAAAAACATTCAGTACTTC; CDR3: CASSQKREDKNIQYF
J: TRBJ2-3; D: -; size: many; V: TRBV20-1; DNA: TGCAGTGCTAGGGGTTGGGACGCCAGAAGGGCAGATACGCAGTATTTT; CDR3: CSARGWDARRADTQYF
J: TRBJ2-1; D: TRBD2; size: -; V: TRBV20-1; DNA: TGCAGTGCTCTCACCGGACTAGCAACCAATGAGCAGTTCTTC; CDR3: CSALTGLATNEQFF
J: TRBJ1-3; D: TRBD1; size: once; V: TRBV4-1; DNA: TGCGCCAGCAGCCACTTCACAGGGGAATCTCTGTCTGGAAACACCATATATTTT; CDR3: CASSHFTGESLSGNTIYF
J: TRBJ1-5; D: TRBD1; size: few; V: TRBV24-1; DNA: TGTGCCACCAGTGACTCCGGGACAGGGGCCCTTTATAGCAATCAGCCCCAGCATTTT; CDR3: CATSDSGTGALYSNQPQHF
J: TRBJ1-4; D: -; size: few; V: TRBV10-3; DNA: TGTGCCATCAGCCAGGCAACTAATGAAAAACTGTTTTTT; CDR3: CAISQATNEKLFF
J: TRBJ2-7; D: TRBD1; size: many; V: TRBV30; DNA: TGTGCCTGGAGTCGGACAGGGGCCGGGTCAGAGTACTTC; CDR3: CAWSRTGAGSEYF
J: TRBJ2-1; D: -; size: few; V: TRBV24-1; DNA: TGTGCCACCAGTGATGCTGGACTCGGAGCCTACAATGAGCAGTTCTTC; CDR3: CATSDAGLGAYNEQFF
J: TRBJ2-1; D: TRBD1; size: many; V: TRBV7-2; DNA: TGTGCCAGCAGCTACGGGACAGGGAATGAGCAGTTCTTC; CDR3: CASSYGTGNEQFF
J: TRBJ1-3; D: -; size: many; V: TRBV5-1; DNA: TGCGCCAGCAGCTTGGGGCAGGACTCTGGAAACACCATATATTTT; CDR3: CASSLGQDSGNTIYF
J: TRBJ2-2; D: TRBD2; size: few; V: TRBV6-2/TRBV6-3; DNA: TGTGCCAGCAGTAAACTAGCGGGAGGGCGAGCGAACACCGGGGAGCTGTTTTTT; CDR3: CASSKLAGGRANTGELFF
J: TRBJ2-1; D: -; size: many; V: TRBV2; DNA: TGTGCCAGCAGTGACGACCGGGCTCGAGGCAATGAGCAGTTCTTC; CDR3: CASSDDRARGNEQFF